This TCR beta chain came from a study of cytomegalovirus exposure and HLA in healthy donors. This PCR relied on a set of 60 Vbeta primers and 13 Jbeta primers. Here immunoSEQ multiplex PCR was the method, and the copy in TCRdb shows in-frame clones only, minus some. The sample consists of some 44,000 clones, about 50% of them appearing once. CDR1 LNHDA and CDR2 SQIVND come from the germline V gene (reference sequence). Deletions cut 8 bases from V and 1 base from J, with 15 bases between. The CDR3 consists of 15 residues. As regards this clone: Its specificity is not known.

Study-level points and caveats: As a later analysis showed, several of the most significant clusters appeared to be linked to common viral pathogens.

The sample consisted of PBMCs. The chain is built from TRBV19 and TRBJ1-5; D is perhaps TRBD1 (6 bases). This sequence originates from a human donor in good health. The CDR3 sequence is CASSPQGGSNQPQHF. CDR3 sequence (DNA): TGTGCCAGTTCACCACAGGGCGGAAGCAATCAGCCCCAGCATTTT.